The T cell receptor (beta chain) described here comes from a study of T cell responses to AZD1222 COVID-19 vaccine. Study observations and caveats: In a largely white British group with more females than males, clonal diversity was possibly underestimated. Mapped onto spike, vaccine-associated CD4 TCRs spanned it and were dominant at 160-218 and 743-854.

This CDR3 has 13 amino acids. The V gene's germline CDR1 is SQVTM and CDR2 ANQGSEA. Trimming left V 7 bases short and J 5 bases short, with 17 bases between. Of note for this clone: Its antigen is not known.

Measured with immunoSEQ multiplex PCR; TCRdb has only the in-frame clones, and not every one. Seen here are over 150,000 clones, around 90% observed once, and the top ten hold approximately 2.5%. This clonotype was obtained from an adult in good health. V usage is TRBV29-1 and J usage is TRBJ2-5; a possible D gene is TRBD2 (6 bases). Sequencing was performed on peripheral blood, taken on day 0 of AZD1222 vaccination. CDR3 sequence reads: CSAAPGDGETQYF. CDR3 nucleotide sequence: TGCAGCGCTGCTCCGGGAGACGGGGAGACCCAGTACTTC.